One sample yielded the 12 T cell receptor beta chains listed below, sequenced in a study of blood T cells in healthy people across ages. Then a second PCR, running about 6 to 11 cycles, was carried out with a sample-barcoded 5' primer and a J-beta primer mix. From the 5' RACE reads, TCRdb called clonotypes with MiXCR, one entry per CDR3 protein. Among 750,000 or so distinct CDR3 sequences listed, roughly 25% were seen once. The sample also formed part of further work on T cells of mothers and their children.

What was sequenced was blood. The origin of the receptors is a boy aged 5-17 years in good health.

The chain joins TRBV13 to TRBJ2-3, with 9 bases fitting TRBD2. Germline V gene lookup returns CDR1 PRHDT and CDR2 FYEKMQ (reference sequence). CDR3 size: 16 residues. After removal of 5 bases from V and 3 bases from J, the junction contained 9 bases not matched to a gene. In nucleotides, the CDR3 is TGTGCCAGCAGCCCAATAGCGGGAGACGGTACAGATACGCAGTATTTT. This sequence encodes CASSPIAGDGTDTQYF.

The chain combines TRBV9 with TRBJ1-2, with D uncertain. The germline gives CDR1 SGDLS, CDR2 YYNGEE. Trimming took 4 bases from V and 0 from J, leaving 13 bases between them. The CDR3 extends over 15 amino acids. The CDR3 DNA is TGTGCCAGCAGCATAAACAGTGCTCCTAACTATGGCTACACCTTC. Translation gives CASSINSAPNYGYTF.

This clonotype has more than one count but fewer than ten. The chain is built from TRBV24-1 and TRBJ2-2; a possible D gene is TRBD1 (5 bases). The CDR3 is 15 residues long. CDR1 KGHDR and CDR2 SFDVKD come from the germline V gene. Trimming stripped 5 bases from V and 3 bases from J, with 12 bases between. DNA for the CDR3: TGTGCCACCAGTGTTCGGCAGGGCGACACCGGGGAGCTGTTTTTT. It yields the protein CATSVRQGDTGELFF.

This chain connects TRBV11-2 to TRBJ1-1; D is undetermined. Trimming pared 1 base from V and 4 bases from J, leaving 13 bases between. Germline CDR1 and CDR2: SGHAT and FQNNGV. The CDR3 is 15 residues long. The CDR3 bases are TGTGCCAGCAGCTTAGTTCCCCTTGCCGGCACTGAAGCTTTCTTT. It is translated as CASSLVPLAGTEAFF.

This chain links TRBV29-1 with TRBJ1-1; D is uncertain. CDR1 and CDR2 from the germline V gene are SQVTM and ANQGSEA. The CDR3 runs 12 residues. V lost 5 bases and J lost 0, with 7 bases in between. CDR3 amino acids: CSVSVVNTEAFF. The CDR3 DNA reads as TGCAGCGTTTCGGTGGTGAACACTGAAGCTTTCTTT. Using reference TRBV29-1 and TRBJ1-1 for the parts outside the CDR3, the full variable domain is SAVISQKPSRDICQRGTSLTIQCQVDSQVTMMFWYRQQPGQSLTLIATANQGSEATYESGFVIDKFPISRPNLTFSTLTVSNMSPEDSSIYLCSVSVVNTEAFFGQGTRLTVV.

The table lists this clonotype with a few counts. The chain has TRBV18 and TRBJ2-1; 8 bases match TRBD1. Matching the DNA end better, TRBJ2-5 makes the J call doubtful. The CDR3 loop spans 15 amino acids. Per the germline V gene, CDR1 is KGHSH and CDR2 is LQKENI. DNA of the CDR3: TGTGCCAGCTCACGGTTCGACAGGGGACAAGAGACCCAGTACTTC. Encoded protein: CASSRFDRGQETQYF.

The J gene is TRBJ2-1, the V gene TRBV5-1, with D perhaps matching TRBD1 (5 bases). Trimming stripped 0 bases from V and 4 bases from J, with 11 bases between. The CDR3 totals 15 residues. Germline CDR1 and CDR2: SGHRS and YFSETQ. The CDR3 loop is CASSLEGSRYNEQFF. CDR3 nucleotide sequence: TGCGCCAGCAGCTTGGAGGGGTCCCGGTACAATGAGCAGTTCTTC.

As DNA, the CDR3 is TGTGCCAGCAACAACGGGCAGGCCACCTCCTACGAGCAGTACTTC. This sequence encodes CASNNGQATSYEQYF. J is TRBJ2-1 and V is TRBV7-9; unclear D gene. The DNA matches TRBJ2-7 better at its end, which makes the J call doubtful. This CDR3 has 15 amino acids. Germline values: CDR1 SEHNR, CDR2 FQNEAQ (reference sequence).

The chain carries TRBV4-3 and TRBJ2-2; TRBD1 aligns across 8 bases. V dropped 3 bases and J dropped 0; count of bases not matched to a gene: 3. Germline V gene sequence: CDR1 LGHNA, CDR2 YSLEER. This CDR3 spans 16 amino acids. The CDR3 region is CASSQDRAANTGELFF. The DNA of the CDR3 is TGCGCCAGCAGCCAGGACAGGGCGGCGAACACCGGGGAGCTGTTTTTT.

In its sample, this clonotype was seen a few times. V usage is TRBV5-1 and J usage is TRBJ2-5; TRBD2 aligns across 8 bases. CDR1 SGHRS and CDR2 YFSETQ come from the germline V gene. V lost 0 bases and J lost 0; bases outside the gene matches: 1. The CDR3 spans 15 residues. CDR3 in amino acids: CASSLEAGDQETQYF. In DNA, the CDR3 is TGCGCCAGCAGCTTGGAAGCGGGGGACCAAGAGACCCAGTACTTC. The variable domain in full, completed from reference TRBV5-1 and TRBJ2-5, reads KAGVTQTPRYLIKTRGQQVTLSCSPISGHRSVSWYQQTPGQGLQFLFEYFSETQRNKGNFPGRFSGRQFSNSRSEMNVSTLELGDSALYLCASSLEAGDQETQYFGPGTRLLVL.

This clonotype was found a few times. The chain has TRBV3-1 and TRBJ1-2; D gene uncertain. This CDR3 is 13 amino acids long. Germline V lookup: CDR1 LGHDT, CDR2 YNNKEL (reference sequence). V lost 2 bases, J lost 7 bases, and 11 bases lay in between. In DNA, the CDR3 is TGTGCCAGCAGCCAAACCTCGGCGGGTGGCTACACCTTC. Amino acids: CASSQTSAGGYTF.

This clonotype was counted between two and nine times. J is TRBJ2-2 and V is TRBV5-5, with D perhaps matching TRBD2 (6 bases). This CDR3 comprises 15 residues. V lost 4 bases, J lost 3 bases, and 13 bases lay in between. CDR1 is SGHKS, CDR2 YYEKEE, per germline (reference sequence). The CDR3 reads CASSPDYWDTGELFF. The CDR3 DNA reads TGTGCCAGCAGCCCGGACTATTGGGACACCGGGGAGCTGTTTTTT.